The 5 T cell receptor beta chains in this list originate from one sample, sequenced in a study of cytomegalovirus exposure and HLA in healthy donors. PCR employed 60 Vbeta and 13 Jbeta primers. Sequencing was performed with immunoSEQ multiplex PCR; in TCRdb, only in-frame clones are kept and a portion is missing. The sample holds over 90,000 clones, approximately 82% seen once. The specimen was PBMCs. Receptor source: a man aged 40-49 years in good health and CMV-seronegative.

The chain carries TRBV1 and TRBJ2-3; no DNA check was done on the table's D call, TRBD2. TRBV1 is annotated as a pseudogene. The CDR3 has 15 residues. CDR3 loop: CTSSRAGTSGLKEYF. The CDR3 nucleotides are TGCACCAGCAGCCGAGCCGGGACTAGCGGCCTTAAGGAGTATTTT.

CDR3 in amino acids: CSVGGRTDGGDTQYF. The CDR3 nucleotides are TGCAGCGTGGGGGGGAGGACTGATGGAGGAGATACGCAGTATTTT. The gene calls are TRBV29-1 and TRBJ2-3; 7 positions agree with TRBD2. The CDR3 spans 15 residues. V shed 6 bases, J shed 5 bases, and the junction held 14 bases outside the gene matches. Per germline, CDR1 SQVTM and CDR2 ANQGSEA.

J is TRBJ2-1 and V is TRBV7-2; 8 bases agree with TRBD2. Germline V gives CDR1 SGHTA, CDR2 FQGNSA. There are 18 residues in the CDR3. V dropped 1 base and J dropped 7; count of bases not matched to a gene: 15. CDR3 sequence: CASSLGLRGAGLRNEQFF. Written as DNA, the CDR3 is TGTGCCAGCAGCTTAGGTTTGCGGGGGGCCGGATTACGGAATGAGCAGTTCTTC.

This chain connects TRBV7-8 to TRBJ2-5; TRBD2 agrees at 11 bases. This CDR3 is 14 amino acids long. From germline, CDR1 is SGHVS and CDR2 FQNEAQ. The V and J ends lost 6 bases and 5 bases, in that order; junction bases with no gene match: 5. CDR3 protein: CASSLTSGAETQYF. CDR3 bases: TGTGCCAGCAGTTTGACTAGCGGGGCCGAGACCCAGTACTTC.

The J gene is TRBJ2-2, the V gene TRBV27; 8 bases map to TRBD2. The germline gives CDR1 MNHEY, CDR2 SMNVEV (reference sequence). Germline trimming cut 4 bases from V and 4 bases from J; bases unmatched to any gene: 8. This CDR3 contains 16 residues. CDR3 nucleotides: TGTGCCAGCAGTTCCCGCCTAGCGGGTAGCACCGGGGAGCTGTTTTTT. This gives the protein CASSSRLAGSTGELFF.